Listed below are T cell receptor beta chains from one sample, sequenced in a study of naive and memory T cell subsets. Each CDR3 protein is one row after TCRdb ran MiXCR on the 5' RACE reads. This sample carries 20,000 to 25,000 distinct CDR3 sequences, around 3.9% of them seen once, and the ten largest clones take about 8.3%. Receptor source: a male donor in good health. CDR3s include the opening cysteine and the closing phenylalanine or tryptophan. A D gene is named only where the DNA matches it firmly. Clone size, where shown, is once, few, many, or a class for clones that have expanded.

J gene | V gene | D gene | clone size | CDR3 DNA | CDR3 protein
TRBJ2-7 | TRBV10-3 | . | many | TGTGCCCTCGGGACCAAACAGGGCCACGAGCAGTACTTC | CALGTKQGHEQYF
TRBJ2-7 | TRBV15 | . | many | TGTGCCACCAGCAGGACGGGAAGCTACGAGCAGTACTTC | CATSRTGSYEQYF
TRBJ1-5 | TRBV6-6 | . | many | TGTGCCAGCAGTCAGAACCAGCCCCAGCATTTT | CASSQNQPQHF
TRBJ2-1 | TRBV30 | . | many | TGTGCCTGGAGTGTACAAGGGTATATTCAGTTCTTC | CAWSVQGYIQFF
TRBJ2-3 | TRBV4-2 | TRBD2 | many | TGTGCCAGCAGCCAAGATTTCGGGAGGGAGGCAGATACGCAGTATTTT | CASSQDFGREADTQYF
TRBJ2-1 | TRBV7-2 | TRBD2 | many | TGTGCCAGCAGCCAAGAGGGATTGAGCGGGGGAAGGCAGTTCTTC | CASSQEGLSGGRQFF
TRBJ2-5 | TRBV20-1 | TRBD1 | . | TGCAGTGCTAGAGGGGCTGGACAGGGTTATGTCGAGACCCAGTACTTC | CSARGAGQGYVETQYF
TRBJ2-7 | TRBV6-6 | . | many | TGTGCCAGCTGGGCAGGGGTCTACGAGCAGTACTTC | CASWAGVYEQYF
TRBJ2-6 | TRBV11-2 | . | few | TGTGCCAGCAGCCCCGCCAACATGAGACGAGTCTCTGGGGCCAACGTCCTGACTTTC | CASSPANMRRVSGANVLTF
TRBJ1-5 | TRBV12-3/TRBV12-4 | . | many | TGTGCCAGCAGCGTTTTTACTAATCAGCCCCAGCATTTT | CASSVFTNQPQHF
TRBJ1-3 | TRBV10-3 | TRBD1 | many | TGTGCCATTTCTGACAGGGCCCTCCGTGGAAACACCATATATTTT | CAISDRALRGNTIYF
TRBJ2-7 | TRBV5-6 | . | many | TGTGCCAGCATCGACGTCGGGTCTAGCTCCTACGAGCAGTACTTC | CASIDVGSSSYEQYF
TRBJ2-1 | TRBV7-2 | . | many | TGTGCCAGCAGCATCTACGGTGTTTCCTCCTACAATGAGCAGTTCTTC | CASSIYGVSSYNEQFF
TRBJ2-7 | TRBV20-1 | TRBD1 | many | TGCAGTGCTAGTCCCTGGGACAGGGTCTACGAGCAGTACTTC | CSASPWDRVYEQYF
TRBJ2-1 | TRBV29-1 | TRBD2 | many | TGCAGCGTTGAGCCGGGAGGGCCCTACAATGAGCAGTTCTTC | CSVEPGGPYNEQFF
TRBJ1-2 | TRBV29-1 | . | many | TGCAGCGTCGAGACAGGAGCTCCTAACTATGGCTACACCTTC | CSVETGAPNYGYTF
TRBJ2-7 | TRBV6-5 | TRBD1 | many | TGTGCCAGCAGTTTCCAGTCGGGACAGCACTACGAGCAGTACTTC | CASSFQSGQHYEQYF
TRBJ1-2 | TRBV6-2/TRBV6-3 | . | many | TGTGCCAGCAGTTACGGACAGTCTAACTATGGCTACACCTTC | CASSYGQSNYGYTF
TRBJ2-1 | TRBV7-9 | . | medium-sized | TGTGCCAGCAGCTTAGTTTACAATGAGCAGTTCTTC | CASSLVYNEQFF
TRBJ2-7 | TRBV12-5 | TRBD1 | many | TGTGCTAGTGGTTTGGAGGGACAGGGTTCGGTCTACGAGCAGTACTTC | CASGLEGQGSVYEQYF
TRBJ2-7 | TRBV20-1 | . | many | TGCAGTGCTAAGGTGGAGAGCTCCTACGAGCAGTACTTC | CSAKVESSYEQYF
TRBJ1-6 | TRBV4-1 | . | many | TGCGCCAGCAGCCAAGAACGGACCTTGGGGAATTCACCCCTCCACTTT | CASSQERTLGNSPLHF
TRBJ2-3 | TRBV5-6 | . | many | TGTGCCAGCAGCCGCCCTGACAGGCAAACCGATACGCAGTATTTT | CASSRPDRQTDTQYF
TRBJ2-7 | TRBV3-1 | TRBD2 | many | TGTGCCAGCAGCCAAGACGGGGGGTTTTCTCCCTACGAGCAGTACTTC | CASSQDGGFSPYEQYF
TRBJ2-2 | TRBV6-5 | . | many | TGTGCCAGCAGTTACTCTATGGCGGGCTTGACCGGGGAGCTGTTTTTT | CASSYSMAGLTGELFF
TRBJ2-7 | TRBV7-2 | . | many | TGTGCCAGCGGGAGGACGCTGAGCTACGAGCAGTACTTC | CASGRTLSYEQYF
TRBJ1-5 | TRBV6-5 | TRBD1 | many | TGTGCCAGCAGCGGGACAGGCAACAATCAGCCCCAGCATTTT | CASSGTGNNQPQHF
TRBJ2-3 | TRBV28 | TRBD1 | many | TGTGCCAGCAGTTCGTCCGGGACAGGTTACACAGATACGCAGTATTTT | CASSSSGTGYTDTQYF
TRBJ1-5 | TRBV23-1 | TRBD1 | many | TGCGCCAGCAGTCAAAAGGACAGGAGCAATCAGCCCCAGAATTTT | CASSQKDRSNQPQNF
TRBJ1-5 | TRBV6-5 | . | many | TGTGCCAGCCGCGGAACGGCAACTAATCAGCCCCAGCATTTT | CASRGTATNQPQHF
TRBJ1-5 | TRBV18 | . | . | TGTGCCAGCTCGGCCGGGATAGGGGGCAATCAGCCCCAGCATTTT | CASSAGIGGNQPQHF
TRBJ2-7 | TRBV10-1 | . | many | TGCGCCAGCAGTGAGTCGAAAGCTCCTGCTGCGTACGAGCAGTACTTC | CASSESKAPAAYEQYF
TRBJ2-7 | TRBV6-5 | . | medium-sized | TGTGCCAGCAGTTACTCAGGGACGCCAGTCTACGAGCAGTACTTC | CASSYSGTPVYEQYF
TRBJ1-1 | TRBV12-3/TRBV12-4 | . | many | TGTGCCAGCACCCGGCGGGCTAACACTGAAGCTTTCTTT | CASTRRANTEAFF
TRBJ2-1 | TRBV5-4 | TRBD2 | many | TGTGCCAGCAGCCCGGGACTAGCGGGACCCTACAATGAGCAGTTCTTC | CASSPGLAGPYNEQFF
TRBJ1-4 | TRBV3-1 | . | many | TGTGCCAGCAGCGACTCGGGACTCGAAGGTGAAAAACTGTTTTTT | CASSDSGLEGEKLFF
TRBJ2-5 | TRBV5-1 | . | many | TGCGCCAGCAGCTTGGAATTTTGGGAGCCCCAAGAGACCCAGTACTTC | CASSLEFWEPQETQYF
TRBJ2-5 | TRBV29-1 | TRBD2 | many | TGCAGCGTTGAATCGACTAGCGGGAGTTTTGAGACCCAGTACTTC | CSVESTSGSFETQYF
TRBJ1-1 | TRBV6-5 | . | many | TGTGCCAGCAGTTACTCCTACAGGACTATGAACACTGAAGCTTTCTTT | CASSYSYRTMNTEAFF